The sequence of this T cell receptor (beta chain) was determined in a study of T cells after yellow fever vaccination. In regard to this clonotype: Its cognate antigen is unknown.

TCRdb called the 5' RACE reads again in MiXCR, with one record for every CDR3 protein. The repertoire holds 300,000 or so distinct CDR3 sequences, with under 15% as singletons. Whole-study results and caveats: The secondary response was weaker but peaked faster, day 5 versus 15.

The sample was CD4+ T cells sorted from PBMCs, taken 45 days after the yellow fever booster vaccination. This receptor was obtained from a man under 40 who received the YFV17D yellow fever vaccine.

CDR3 loop: CASRSQGDQETQYF. CDR3 sequence (DNA): TGCGCCAGCAGGTCCCAGGGGGACCAAGAGACCCAGTACTTC. The chain has TRBV5-1 and TRBJ2-5; 7 nucleotides align to TRBD1. The CDR3 is 14 amino acids. In germline, CDR1 is SGHRS, CDR2 YFSETQ. Trimming cost V 5 bases and J 0 bases; bases outside gene matches: 4.